What follows are 5 T cell receptor beta chains derived from one specimen sequenced in a study of shared clonotypes between healthy human individuals. Using immunoSEQ multiplex PCR, the repertoire was profiled, and TCRdb retains in-frame clones only, with some absent. The repertoire holds roughly 1,500,000 clones, with 98% as singletons. The sequencing sample was made of naive CD4+ T cells sorted from blood. Subset described: CD45RA+ positively selected. The receptors here all came from a young man in good health.

The V and J genes are TRBV9 and TRBJ2-7; D is unclear. Germline-derived CDR1 and CDR2 are SGDLS and YYNGEE. The length of the CDR3 is 15 residues. V was trimmed by 0 bases and J by 2 bases, leaving 12 bases between them. The CDR3 bases are TGTGCCAGCAGCGTAGGACTTGGGGATGCCTACGAGCAGTACTTC. It specifies CASSVGLGDAYEQYF. The full variable domain, in which reference TRBV9 and TRBJ2-7 provide the parts outside the CDR3, is DSGVTQTPKHLITATGQRVTLRCSPRSGDLSVYWYQQSLDQGLQFLIQYYNGEERAKGNILERFSAQQFPDLHSELNLSSLELGDSALYFCASSVGLGDAYEQYFGPGTRLTVT.

CDR3 bases: TGTGCCAGCCATTCGGCTAGCGGGATAGGCAATGAGCAGTTCTTC. As protein: CASHSASGIGNEQFF. V gene TRBV2 combines with J gene TRBJ2-1; TRBD2 aligns across 9 bases. CDR1 and CDR2 from the germline V gene are SNHLY and FYNNEI. There are 15 residues in the CDR3. The ends lost 8 bases at V and 6 bases at J; junction bases unmatched: 11.

The chain employs TRBV7-8 and TRBJ2-2, with 7 bases aligning to TRBD1. V lost 5 bases to trimming and J lost 5 bases; unmatched junction nucleotides: 23. The CDR3 spans 20 residues. Germline CDR1 SGHVS, CDR2 FQNEAQ. The CDR3 nucleotides read TGTGCCAGCAGCCTGAACACTGGAAGACAGGGTGGGGAGAGGACCGGGGAGCTGTTTTTT. Encoded protein: CASSLNTGRQGGERTGELFF.

The rearrangement uses TRBV15 and TRBJ2-1, with 7 bases lining up with TRBD2. CDR1 and CDR2 from the germline V gene are LNHNV and YYDKDF (reference sequence). V lost 3 bases, J lost 4 bases, and 9 bases stayed unmatched. The CDR3 consists of 16 residues. CDR3 sequence reads: CATSRELTSLYNEQFF. In DNA form, the CDR3 reads TGTGCCACCAGCAGGGAGCTGACTAGCCTGTACAATGAGCAGTTCTTC.

V usage is TRBV14 and J usage is TRBJ2-5; D possibly corresponds to TRBD1 (5 bases). V shed 1 base and J shed 2 bases, with 11 bases lying between them. Germline V gene data show CDR1 as SGHDN and CDR2 as FVKESK. This CDR3 is built from 15 residues. CDR3 in DNA: TGTGCCAGCAGCCAAGCTCAGGGCATACAAGAGACCCAGTACTTC. This translates into CASSQAQGIQETQYF.